These 9 T cell receptor beta chains share one sample of origin, sequenced in a study of T cell responses to AZD1222 COVID-19 vaccine. Libraries were prepared by immunoSEQ multiplex PCR; TCRdb keeps only in-frame clonotypes and omits some of them. In the table there are approximately 100,000 clones, roughly nine tenths of which are singletons. Sequencing used peripheral blood, obtained 28 days after the second dose of the MenACWY control vaccine. All receptors derive from an adult who received the MenACWY meningococcal vaccine as a control.

The V gene is TRBV18, the J gene TRBJ1-5, with D tentatively TRBD1 (5 bases). The CDR3 runs to 12 residues. V lost 3 bases, J lost 7 bases, and 7 bases lay in between. The V gene's germline CDR1 is KGHSH and CDR2 LQKENI. The CDR3 here is CASSPRGQPQHF. The CDR3 coding sequence is TGTGCCAGCTCACCCCGGGGCCAGCCCCAGCATTTT.

The rearrangement joins TRBV2 to TRBJ1-2, with D uncertain. The CDR3 runs 14 residues. The ends were cut back, 3 bases at V and 4 bases at J, with 12 bases in the middle. Germline-derived CDR1 and CDR2 are SNHLY and FYNNEI. The CDR3 nucleotides read TGTGCCAGCAGTGACTCTCGCGGAGCCTATGGCTACACCTTC. It specifies CASSDSRGAYGYTF. Full variable domain (remainder filled in from reference TRBV2 and TRBJ1-2): EPEVTQTPSHQVTQMGQEVILRCVPISNHLYFYWYRQILGQKVEFLVSFYNNEISEKSEIFDDQFSVERPDGSNFTLKIRSTKLEDSAMYFCASSDSRGAYGYTFGSGTRLTVV.

The chain joins TRBV19 to TRBJ1-2; no clear D gene. Between the trimmed V and J ends, which lost 5 bases and 3 bases, there was a span of 10 bases. This CDR3 spans 13 amino acids. From germline, CDR1 is LNHDA and CDR2 SQIVND (reference sequence). The CDR3 bases are TGTGCCAGTAGTCCGCGCGCAGACTATGGCTACACCTTC. As protein: CASSPRADYGYTF.

The J gene is TRBJ2-7, the V gene TRBV28; TRBD2 might be the D (6 bases). Between the trimmed V and J ends, which lost 5 bases and 3 bases, there was a span of 20 bases. Germline V gene lookup returns CDR1 MDHEN and CDR2 SYDVKM. The CDR3 totals 16 residues. CDR3 amino acids: CASSLTSPNGGYEQYF. CDR3 bases: TGTGCCAGCAGTCTTACGAGCCCGAACGGGGGCTACGAGCAGTACTTC.

This sequence joins TRBV6-5 and TRBJ1-2; D is perhaps TRBD1 (5 bases). V shed 3 bases and J shed 6 bases, with 8 bases lying between them. CDR1 is MNHEY and CDR2 is SVGAGI in the germline V gene. This CDR3 contains 12 residues. The CDR3 coding sequence is TGTGCCAGCAGTTATACGGGGGATGGCTACACCTTC. Protein: CASSYTGDGYTF.

The chain combines TRBV3-1 (or the pseudogene TRBV3-2) with TRBJ2-7; 7 bases line up with TRBD1. V trimming: 0 bases; J trimming: 2 bases; junction bases outside the gene matches: 4. CDR3 length: 15 amino acids. Germline loops: CDR1 LGHDT, CDR2 YNNKEL (reference sequence). The CDR3 bases are TGTGCCAGCAGCCAAGATCCCAGGGGGACCTACGAGCAGTACTTC. It is translated as CASSQDPRGTYEQYF.

The genes are TRBV6-5 and TRBJ2-7; 9 bases fit TRBD1. The CDR3 has 13 residues. Per germline, CDR1 MNHEY and CDR2 SVGAGI. Trimming took 7 bases from V and 1 from J; bases not matched to a gene: 2. CDR3 coding DNA: TGTGCCAGCAAGGGACAGGGATCCTACGAGCAGTACTTC. Its protein is CASKGQGSYEQYF.

The chain combines TRBV7-3 with TRBJ2-3, with 10 bases aligning to TRBD1. Germline CDR1 is SGHTA and CDR2 is FQGTGA. The CDR3 is 15 residues long. V gave up 6 bases and J gave up 2 bases; unmatched junction bases: 5. As DNA, the CDR3 is TGTGCCAGCAGTTGGACAGGGGGGCTCACAGATACGCAGTATTTT. This gives the protein CASSWTGGLTDTQYF.

V and J are TRBV30 and TRBJ1-2; D not resolved. Germline V gene lookup returns CDR1 GTSNPN and CDR2 SVGIG (reference sequence). CDR3 length: 13 amino acids. The V end was cut by 0 bases, the J end by 3 bases, with 8 bases between. The CDR3 reads CAWSVRRDYGYTF. CDR3 nucleotide sequence: TGTGCCTGGAGTGTACGAAGAGACTATGGCTACACCTTC.